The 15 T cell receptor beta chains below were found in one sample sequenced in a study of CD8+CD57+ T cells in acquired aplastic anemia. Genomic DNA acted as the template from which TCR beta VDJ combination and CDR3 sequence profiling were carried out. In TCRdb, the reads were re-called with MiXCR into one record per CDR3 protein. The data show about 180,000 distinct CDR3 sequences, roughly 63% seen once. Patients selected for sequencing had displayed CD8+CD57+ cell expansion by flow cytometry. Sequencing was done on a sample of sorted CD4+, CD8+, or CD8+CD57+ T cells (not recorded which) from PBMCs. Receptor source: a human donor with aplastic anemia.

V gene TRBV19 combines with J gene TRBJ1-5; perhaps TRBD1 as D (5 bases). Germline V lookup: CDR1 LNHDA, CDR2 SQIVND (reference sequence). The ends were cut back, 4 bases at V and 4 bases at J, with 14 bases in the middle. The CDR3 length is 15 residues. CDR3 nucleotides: TGTGCCAGTAGTACGGACACTTATAGAAATCAGCCCCAGCATTTT. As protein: CASSTDTYRNQPQHF.

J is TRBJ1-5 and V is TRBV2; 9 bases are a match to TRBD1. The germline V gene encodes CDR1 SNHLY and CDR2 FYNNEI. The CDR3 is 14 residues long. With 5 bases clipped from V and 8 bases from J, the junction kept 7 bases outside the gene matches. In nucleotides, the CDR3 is TGTGCCAGCAGTACGGACAGGGGTTCTGAGCCCCAGCATTTT. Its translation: CASSTDRGSEPQHF. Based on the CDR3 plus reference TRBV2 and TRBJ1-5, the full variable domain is EPEVTQTPSHQVTQMGQEVILRCVPISNHLYFYWYRQILGQKVEFLVSFYNNEISEKSEIFDDQFSVERPDGSNFTLKIRSTKLEDSAMYFCASSTDRGSEPQHFGDGTRLSIL.

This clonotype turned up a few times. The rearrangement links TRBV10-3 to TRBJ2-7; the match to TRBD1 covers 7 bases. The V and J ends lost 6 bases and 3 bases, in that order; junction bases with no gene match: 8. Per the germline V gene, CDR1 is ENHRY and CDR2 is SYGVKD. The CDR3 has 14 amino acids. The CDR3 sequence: CAISPTGPDYEQYF. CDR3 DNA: TGTGCCATCAGCCCGACAGGGCCGGACTACGAGCAGTACTTC.

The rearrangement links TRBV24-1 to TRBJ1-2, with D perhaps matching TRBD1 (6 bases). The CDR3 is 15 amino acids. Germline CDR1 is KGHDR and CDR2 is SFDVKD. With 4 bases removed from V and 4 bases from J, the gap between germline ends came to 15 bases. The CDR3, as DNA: TGTGCCACCAGTGAGGGGGGAGGACAGATCTATGGCTACACCTTC. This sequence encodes CATSEGGGQIYGYTF.

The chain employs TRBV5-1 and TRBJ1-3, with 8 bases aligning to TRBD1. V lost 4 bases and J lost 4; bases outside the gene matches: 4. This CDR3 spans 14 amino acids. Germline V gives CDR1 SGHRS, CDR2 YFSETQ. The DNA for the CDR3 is TGCGCCAGCAGCGCGACAGGGGCAGGAAACACCATATATTTT. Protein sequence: CASSATGAGNTIYF. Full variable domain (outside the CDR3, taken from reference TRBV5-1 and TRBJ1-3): KAGVTQTPRYLIKTRGQQVTLSCSPISGHRSVSWYQQTPGQGLQFLFEYFSETQRNKGNFPGRFSGRQFSNSRSEMNVSTLELGDSALYLCASSATGAGNTIYFGEGSWLTVV.

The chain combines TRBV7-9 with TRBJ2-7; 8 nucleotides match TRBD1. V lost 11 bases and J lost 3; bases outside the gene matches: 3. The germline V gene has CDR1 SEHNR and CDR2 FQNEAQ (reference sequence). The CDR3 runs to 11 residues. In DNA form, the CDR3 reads TGTGCCGTAGGGACAGGCTACGAGCAGTACTTC. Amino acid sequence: CAVGTGYEQYF.

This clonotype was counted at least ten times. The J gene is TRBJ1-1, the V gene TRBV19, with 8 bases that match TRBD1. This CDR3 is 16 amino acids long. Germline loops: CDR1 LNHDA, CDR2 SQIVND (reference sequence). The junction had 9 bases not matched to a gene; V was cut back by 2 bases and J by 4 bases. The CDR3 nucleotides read TGTGCCAGTAGTATACCCCCAGGGGGCGATGGCACTGAAGCTTTCTTT. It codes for CASSIPPGGDGTEAFF.

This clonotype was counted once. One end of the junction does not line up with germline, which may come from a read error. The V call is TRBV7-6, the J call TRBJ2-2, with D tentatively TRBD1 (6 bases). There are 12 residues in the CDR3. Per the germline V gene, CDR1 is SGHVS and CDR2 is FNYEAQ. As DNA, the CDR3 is TGTGCTAGCAGCCCAGGGGTGGGGGAGCTGTTTTTT. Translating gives CASSPGVGELFF.

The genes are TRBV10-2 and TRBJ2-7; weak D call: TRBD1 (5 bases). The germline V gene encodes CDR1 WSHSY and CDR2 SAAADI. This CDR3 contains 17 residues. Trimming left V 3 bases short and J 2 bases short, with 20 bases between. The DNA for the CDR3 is TGCGCCAGCAGTGATCAAAGGGTACAGGTCCAACCCTACGAGCAGTACTTC. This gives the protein CASSDQRVQVQPYEQYF.

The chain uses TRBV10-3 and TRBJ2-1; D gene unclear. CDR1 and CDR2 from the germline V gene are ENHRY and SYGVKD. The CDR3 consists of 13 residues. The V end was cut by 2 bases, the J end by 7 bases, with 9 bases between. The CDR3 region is CAISEEFGNEQFF. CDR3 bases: TGTGCCATCAGTGAGGAGTTTGGTAATGAGCAGTTCTTC.

CDR3 sequence (DNA): TGTGCCAGCAGTTACTCAGATACGCAGTATTTT. This gives the protein CASSYSDTQYF. This chain links TRBV6-1 with TRBJ2-3; no definite D call. V was shortened by 5 bases and J by 4 bases, with 4 bases between the two germline ends. The CDR3 runs 11 residues. Germline values: CDR1 MNHNS, CDR2 SASEGT.

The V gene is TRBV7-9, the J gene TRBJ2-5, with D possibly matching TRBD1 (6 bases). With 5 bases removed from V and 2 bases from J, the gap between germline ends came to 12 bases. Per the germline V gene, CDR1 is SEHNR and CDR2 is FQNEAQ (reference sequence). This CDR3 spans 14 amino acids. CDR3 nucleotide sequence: TGTGCCAGCAGCATGAGGCAGGGGCAAGAGACCCAGTACTTC. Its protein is CASSMRQGQETQYF.

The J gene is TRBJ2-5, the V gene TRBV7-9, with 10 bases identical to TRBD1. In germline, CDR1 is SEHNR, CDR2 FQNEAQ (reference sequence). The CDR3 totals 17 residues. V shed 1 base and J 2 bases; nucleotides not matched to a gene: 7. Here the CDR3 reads CASSLVGDRGSQETQYF. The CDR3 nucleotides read TGTGCCAGCAGCTTAGTGGGGGACAGGGGATCGCAAGAGACCCAGTACTTC.

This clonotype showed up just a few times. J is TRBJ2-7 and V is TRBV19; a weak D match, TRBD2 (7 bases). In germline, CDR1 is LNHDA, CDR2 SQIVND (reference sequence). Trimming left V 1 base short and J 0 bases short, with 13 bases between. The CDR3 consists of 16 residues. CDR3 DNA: TGTGCCAGTAGTATAGGGGGGAGGGGGTACTCCTACGAGCAGTACTTC. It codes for CASSIGGRGYSYEQYF.

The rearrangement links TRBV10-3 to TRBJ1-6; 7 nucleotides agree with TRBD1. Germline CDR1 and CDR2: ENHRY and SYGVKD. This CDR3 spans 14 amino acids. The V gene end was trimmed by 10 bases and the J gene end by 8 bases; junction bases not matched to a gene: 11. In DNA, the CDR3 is TGTGCCAGCGCAAAGGGACAGCAAGATTCACCCCTCCACTTT. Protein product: CASAKGQQDSPLHF.